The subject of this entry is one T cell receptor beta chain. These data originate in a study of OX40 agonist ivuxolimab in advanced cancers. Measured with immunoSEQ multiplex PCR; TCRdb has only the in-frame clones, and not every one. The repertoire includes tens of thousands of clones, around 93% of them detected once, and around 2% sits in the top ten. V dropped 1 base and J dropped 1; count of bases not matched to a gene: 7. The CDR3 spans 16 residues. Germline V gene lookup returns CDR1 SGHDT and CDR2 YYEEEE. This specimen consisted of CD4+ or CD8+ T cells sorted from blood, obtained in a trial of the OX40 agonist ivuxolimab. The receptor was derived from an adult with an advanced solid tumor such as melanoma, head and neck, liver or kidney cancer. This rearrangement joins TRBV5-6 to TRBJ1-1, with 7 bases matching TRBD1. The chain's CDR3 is CASSLLGQVGNTEAFF. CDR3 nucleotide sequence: TGTGCCAGCAGCTTGCTCGGACAGGTGGGGAACACTGAAGCTTTCTTT.